This T cell receptor beta chain was documented in a study of shared clonotypes between healthy human individuals (dated by TCRdb to 2019 to 2021). Broadly, across the study: The cohort comprised two women and three men aged 18 to 49 years. Leukapheresis yielded between about 0.8 and 9.5 billion PBMCs per donor. For each donor, CD4 naive and CD4 memory were each run on three plates, CD8 naive on two plates, and CD8 memory on one plate. To estimate repertoire size and how much clonotypes are shared between individuals, the study performed deep sequencing of blood TCR repertoires from about 5 healthy adults. Different laboratories and diverse techniques were used to prepare libraries and sequence TCR repertoires, to increase sequencing depth and limit assay-specific biases.

As for this clone: Its cognate antigen has yet to be identified. Base qualities are not recorded, but no much larger clone differs from it by a single base.

Healthy HIV-negative adults with no recently reported acute infections or vaccinations were included as donors. Only Caucasian adults living in Nashville, Tennessee, USA were represented among the donors. CD4+ T cells were enriched through magnetic negative selection, after which naive cells were positively selected on CD45RA and the remaining negative fraction served as the memory subset. Blood was obtained by leukapheresis, after which PBMCs were separated by Ficoll-Histopaque density gradient centrifugation and cryopreserved in liquid nitrogen vapor phase. Purity and quantity of every magnetically sorted T cell population were checked by analytical flow cytometry. Genomic DNA was isolated from each sorted fraction and quantified by UV absorbance on a Nanodrop 2000c. Using the deep immunoSEQ assay, TCR CDR3 regions were amplified from genomic DNA by multiplex PCR. Genomic DNA extracted from each cell subset was distributed evenly over all wells of several immunoSEQ 96-well plates, and each plate served as one replicate. For sorted subsets, each replicate PCR was loaded with 200 ng genomic DNA, equivalent to some 31,000 T cell genomes. Purified libraries were measured with a Qubit 3.0 fluorometer, size-checked on a Bioanalyzer 2100, and measured again with the KAPA Library Quantification kit. Every immunoSEQ 96-well plate was sequenced on a dedicated single-read 150-cycle Illumina NextSeq 550 flow cell. As for how the authors treated the data: Because the immunoSEQ output included only junctional sequences and no quality scores, the filtering could not be the same as the filtering used for full-length reads. To assign V/J genes and CDR3, sequences were annotated against IMGT germline references using PyIR, a Python wrapper for IgBLAST v1.9. Reads were filtered out if the reads had weak V/J assignments (E-value above 1e-6), no CDR3, stop codons, out-of-frame junctions, or ambiguous translated residues. A V3J clonotype was defined by an identical inferred V gene, J gene, and CDR3 amino acid sequence. To compute the percentage overlap between repertoires, the number of shared unique clonotypes was divided by the size of the smaller repertoire. Repertoire richness was assessed with RTK rarefaction, the Chao1 estimator, and Recon v2.1 estimates of unobserved clonotypes. For all TCRbeta clonotypes obtained by the gDNA method from a handful of donors, generation probabilities were computed with OLGA. The source is immuneACCESS, and TCRdb retained only in-frame sequences with V and J called. Part of the clones is not carried over; for the studies checked, unresolved V genes explain less than half of this, and the remainder is unexplained. D and trimming come from the DNA, and the V and J calls and clone size come from that table. This sample holds about 1.1 million clones; roughly 80% were observed only once. The top ten constitute 0.89% of the sample.

Points the paper makes about the study in general: Across a handful of donors, 4.5% to 6.5% of naive CD4, 3% to 3.5% of naive CD8, 2% to 2.5% of memory CD4, and approximately 0.4% of memory CD8 clonotypes were shared. Compared with non-shared clonotypes, the clonotypes found in all four sorted-subset donors had higher generation probabilities. Naive subsets generally had larger estimated clonotype richness than memory subsets did. Even with the large sequencing depth, rarefaction of the sorted-subset datasets indicated that sequencing was incomplete. Because the study included only a small number of donors, the genetic and exposure-history diversity represented was limited. Pairwise subsampling indicated that sequencing depth was expected to affect the degree of clonotype sharing among donors. Sampling was restricted to blood, and TCR repertoires in tissues likely differ from the TCR repertoires found in blood.

CDR1 and CDR2 (SGHRS, YFSETQ) derive from the germline V gene. The CDR3 sequence holds 16 residues, the cysteine and phenylalanine included. The CDR3 DNA has 48 bases and is translated from base 1. V is trimmed back by 4 bases and J by 6 bases, and the junction contains 6 bases that no gene match accounts for. Sequences were obtained from memory CD4+ T cells from PBMCs. The cell subset or site label corresponds to: CD45RA-negative fraction. Recombination connected TRBV5-1 to TRBJ2-2, with 13 central nucleotides matching TRBD2. The TCR was taken from a man between 18 and 29 years old in good health. Some clones in this sample may be carry-over from other donors' samples. DNA sequence: TGCGCCAGCAGCATTACTAGCGGGAGGGCCCCCGGGGAGCTGTTTTTT. This is translated as CASSITSGRAPGELFF.